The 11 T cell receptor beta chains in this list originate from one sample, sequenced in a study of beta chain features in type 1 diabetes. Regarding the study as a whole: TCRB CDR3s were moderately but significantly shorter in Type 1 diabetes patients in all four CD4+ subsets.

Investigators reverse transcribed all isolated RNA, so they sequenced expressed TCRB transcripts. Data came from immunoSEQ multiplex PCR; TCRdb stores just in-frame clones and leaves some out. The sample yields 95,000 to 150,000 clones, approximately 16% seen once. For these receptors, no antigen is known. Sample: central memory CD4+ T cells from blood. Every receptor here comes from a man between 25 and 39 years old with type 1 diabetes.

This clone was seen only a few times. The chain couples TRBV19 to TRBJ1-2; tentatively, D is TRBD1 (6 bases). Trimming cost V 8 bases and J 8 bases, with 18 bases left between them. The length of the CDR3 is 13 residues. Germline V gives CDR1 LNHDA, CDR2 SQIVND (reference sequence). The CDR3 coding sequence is TGTGCCAGTCTTCCTACAGGGCGCGGGGGCTACACCTTC. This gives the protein CASLPTGRGGYTF.

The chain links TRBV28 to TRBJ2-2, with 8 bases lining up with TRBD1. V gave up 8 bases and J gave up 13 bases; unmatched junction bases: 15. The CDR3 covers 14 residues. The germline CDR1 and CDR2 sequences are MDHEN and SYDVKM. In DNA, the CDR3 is TGTGCCAGCGGGCTAAGGGACAGGCGAGAGTCGCTGTTTTTT. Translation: CASGLRDRRESLFF. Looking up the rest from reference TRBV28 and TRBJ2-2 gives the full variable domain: DVKVTQSSRYLVKRTGEKVFLECVQDMDHENMFWYRQDPGLGLRLIYFSYDVKMKEKGDIPEGYSVSREKKERFSLILESASTNQTSMYLCASGLRDRRESLFFGEGSRLTVL.

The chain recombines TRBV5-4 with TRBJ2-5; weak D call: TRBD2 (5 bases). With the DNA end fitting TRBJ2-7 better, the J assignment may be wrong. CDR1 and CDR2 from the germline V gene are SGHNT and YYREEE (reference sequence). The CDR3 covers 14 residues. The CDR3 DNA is TGTGCCAGCAGCCCGGACCCGGTCGGGGACGAGCAGTACTTC. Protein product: CASSPDPVGDEQYF.

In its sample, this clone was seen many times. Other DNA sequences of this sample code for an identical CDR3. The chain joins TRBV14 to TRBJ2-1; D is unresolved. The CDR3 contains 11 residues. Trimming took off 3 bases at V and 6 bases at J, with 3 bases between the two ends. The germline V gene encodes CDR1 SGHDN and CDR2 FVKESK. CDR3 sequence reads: CASSQGNEQFF. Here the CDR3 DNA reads TGTGCCAGCAGCCAGGGCAATGAGCAGTTCTTC.

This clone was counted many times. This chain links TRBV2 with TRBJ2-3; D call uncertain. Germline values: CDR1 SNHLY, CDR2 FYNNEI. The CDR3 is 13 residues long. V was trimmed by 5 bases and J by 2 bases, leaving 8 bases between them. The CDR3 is CASSPDSTDTQYF. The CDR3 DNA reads TGTGCCAGCAGTCCCGACTCCACAGATACGCAGTATTTT. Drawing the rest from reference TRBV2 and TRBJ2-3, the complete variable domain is EPEVTQTPSHQVTQMGQEVILRCVPISNHLYFYWYRQILGQKVEFLVSFYNNEISEKSEIFDDQFSVERPDGSNFTLKIRSTKLEDSAMYFCASSPDSTDTQYFGPGTRLTVL.

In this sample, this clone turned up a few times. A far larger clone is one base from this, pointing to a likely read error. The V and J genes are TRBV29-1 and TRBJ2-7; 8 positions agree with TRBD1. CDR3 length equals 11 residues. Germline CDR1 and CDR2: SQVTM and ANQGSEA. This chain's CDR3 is CRVETGAEQYF. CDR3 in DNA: TGCCGCGTTGAGACAGGGGCCGAGCAGTACTTC.

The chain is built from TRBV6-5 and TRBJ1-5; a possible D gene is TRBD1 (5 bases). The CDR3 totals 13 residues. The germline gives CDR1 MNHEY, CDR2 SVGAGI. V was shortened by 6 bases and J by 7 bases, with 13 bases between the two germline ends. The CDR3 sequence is CASRAQGGQPQHF. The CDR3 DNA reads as TGTGCCAGCAGAGCCCAGGGAGGACAGCCCCAGCATTTT.

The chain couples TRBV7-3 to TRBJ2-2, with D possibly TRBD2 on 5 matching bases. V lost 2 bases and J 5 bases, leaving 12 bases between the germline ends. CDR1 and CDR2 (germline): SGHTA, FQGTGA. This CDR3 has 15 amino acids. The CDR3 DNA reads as TGTGCCAGCAGCTTAGGGCGGTCGGGGACCGGGGAGCTGTTTTTT. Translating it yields CASSLGRSGTGELFF.

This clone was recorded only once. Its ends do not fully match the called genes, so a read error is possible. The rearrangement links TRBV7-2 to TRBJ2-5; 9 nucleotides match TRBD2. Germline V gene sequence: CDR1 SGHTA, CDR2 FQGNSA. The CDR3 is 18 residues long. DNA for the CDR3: TGTGCCAGCACCTTAAATGGCGGGGGGGCCACCAGGGAAGAGACCCAGTACTTC. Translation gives CASTLNGGGATREETQYF. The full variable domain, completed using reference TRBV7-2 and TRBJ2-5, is GAGVSQSPSNKVTEKGKDVELRCDPISGHTALYWYRQSLGQGLEFLIYFQGNSAPDKSGLPSDRFSAERTGGSVSTLTIQRTQQEDSAVYLCASTLNGGGATREETQYFGPGTRLLVL.

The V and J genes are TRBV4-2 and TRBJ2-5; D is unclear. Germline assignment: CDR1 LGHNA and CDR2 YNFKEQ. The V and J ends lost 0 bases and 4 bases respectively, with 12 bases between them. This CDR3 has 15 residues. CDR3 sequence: CASSQEERGGETQYF. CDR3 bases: TGTGCCAGCAGCCAAGAAGAACGAGGTGGAGAGACCCAGTACTTC.

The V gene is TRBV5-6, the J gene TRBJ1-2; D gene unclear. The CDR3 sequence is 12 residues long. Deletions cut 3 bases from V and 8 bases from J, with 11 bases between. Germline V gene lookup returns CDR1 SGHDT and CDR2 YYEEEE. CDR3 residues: CASSSGVRGYTF. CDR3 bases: TGTGCCAGCAGCTCTGGAGTACGGGGCTACACCTTC.